The 30 T cell receptor beta chains in this list originate from one sample, sequenced in a study of blood T cell repertoires in COVID-19. The protocol was immunoSEQ multiplex PCR, while the TCRdb copy is restricted to in-frame clones and leaves out a portion. Of 140,000 to 150,000 clones detected, approximately 80% appear once; the ten largest clones hold 44%. The material sequenced was peripheral blood. These TCRs come from a human donor in a cohort sampled during active COVID-19.

J is TRBJ2-3 and V is TRBV24-1; TRBD1 matches at 9 bases. V trimming: 3 bases; J trimming: 8 bases; junction bases outside the gene matches: 8. This CDR3 has 15 amino acids. The germline V gene has CDR1 KGHDR and CDR2 SFDVKD. The CDR3 sequence: CATSDRQGEIGTQYF. CDR3 bases: TGTGCCACCAGTGATCGACAGGGGGAGATTGGTACGCAGTATTTT.

V is TRBV19 and J is TRBJ1-5; D is perhaps TRBD1 (5 bases). The CDR3 spans 15 residues. The germline V and J ends were trimmed by 6 bases and 0 bases, with 12 bases remaining between them. Germline V gene data show CDR1 as LNHDA and CDR2 as SQIVND (reference sequence). CDR3 sequence reads: CASRLAGNSNQPQHF. CDR3 in DNA: TGTGCCAGTAGACTCGCAGGGAATAGCAATCAGCCCCAGCATTTT. Based on the CDR3 plus reference TRBV19 and TRBJ1-5, the full variable domain is DGGITQSPKYLFRKEGQNVTLSCEQNLNHDAMYWYRQDPGQGLRLIYYSQIVNDFQKGDIAEGYSVSREKKESFPLTVTSAQKNPTAFYLCASRLAGNSNQPQHFGDGTRLSIL.

The gene calls are TRBV7-9 and TRBJ2-1; 15 nucleotides agree with TRBD2. The CDR3 consists of 16 residues. CDR1 and CDR2 from the germline V gene are SEHNR and FQNEAQ (reference sequence). Losses at the gene ends were 1 base for V and 10 bases for J; bases not matched to a gene: 5. This chain's CDR3 is CASSLGGTSGRFEQFF. In nucleotides, the CDR3 is TGTGCCAGCAGCTTAGGAGGGACTAGCGGGAGGTTCGAGCAGTTCTTC.

The chain carries TRBV6-5 and TRBJ1-1; 8 nucleotides align to TRBD1. The length of the CDR3 is 14 residues. Trimming cost V 7 bases and J 4 bases; bases outside gene matches: 8. Germline V gene sequence: CDR1 MNHEY, CDR2 SVGAGI. The CDR3 here is CASTLGQGITEAFF. The DNA of the CDR3 is TGTGCCAGCACCCTCGGACAGGGCATCACTGAAGCTTTCTTT.

V and J are TRBV7-2 and TRBJ1-1; 8 bases agree with TRBD1. The trim removed 4 bases at V and 7 bases at J, leaving 11 bases unmatched. Germline CDR1 reads SGHTA; CDR2 reads FQGNSA. The CDR3 totals 15 residues. CDR3 coding DNA: TGTGCCAGCAGCTCCTCCGGGACAGGTTTTGGTGAAGCTTTCTTT. This translates into CASSSSGTGFGEAFF.

The chain is built from TRBV18 and TRBJ1-2, with D uncertain. V was trimmed by 2 bases and J by 4 bases, leaving 8 bases between them. Germline values: CDR1 KGHSH, CDR2 LQKENI. This CDR3 is built from 13 residues. The CDR3 DNA reads as TGTGCCAGCTCACCAGCTGGAGGCTATGGCTACACCTTC. Encoded protein: CASSPAGGYGYTF.

The rearrangement links TRBV4-3 to TRBJ2-7; 8 bases fit TRBD1. Trimming at V came to 0 bases and at J to 5 bases, leaving 6 bases not matched to a gene. This CDR3 has 15 residues. Germline CDR1 reads LGHNA; CDR2 reads YSLEER. The CDR3 DNA sequence: TGCGCCAGCAGCCAAGAGGCAGGGGGCTTCCACGAGCAGTACTTC. As protein: CASSQEAGGFHEQYF.

V usage is TRBV9 and J usage is TRBJ2-1; the D is unclear. Germline lookup yields CDR1 SGDLS and CDR2 YYNGEE. The CDR3 spans 12 residues. V gave up 2 bases and J gave up 9 bases, with 9 bases separating them. The DNA of the CDR3 is TGTGCCAGCAGCGTGGCGGTAGGTGAGCAGTTCTTC. Amino acids: CASSVAVGEQFF.

J is TRBJ1-4 and V is TRBV28; 12 bases fit TRBD1. Germline V gene sequence: CDR1 MDHEN, CDR2 SYDVKM. The CDR3 is made up of 17 amino acids. After removal of 1 base from V and 10 bases from J, the junction contained 10 bases not matched to a gene. CDR3: CASSLSPGTGGAGKLFF. The CDR3 DNA is TGTGCCAGCAGTTTATCCCCCGGGACAGGGGGCGCGGGAAAACTGTTTTTT.

This chain links TRBV12-5 with TRBJ2-7; D is unclear. V was shortened by 2 bases and J by 9 bases, with 14 bases between the two germline ends. This CDR3 region has 13 residues. The germline V gene has CDR1 LGHNT and CDR2 FRNRAP. Here the CDR3 reads CASGLQGAVGQYV. The CDR3 region has the DNA TGTGCTAGTGGTTTGCAAGGTGCGGTGGGGCAGTACGTC.

There are a few counts of this clone. Other nucleotide sequences from this sample produce the same CDR3. The rearrangement uses TRBV4-3 and TRBJ2-3; 7 nucleotides align to TRBD1. This CDR3 comprises 14 residues. V was pared by 6 bases and J by 0 bases, with 3 bases of the junction left unmatched. Germline CDR1 LGHNA, CDR2 YSLEER. CDR3 DNA: TGCGCCAGCAGTTTACAGGGGAGCACAGATACGCAGTATTTT. This gives the protein CASSLQGSTDTQYF.

The chain has TRBV27 and TRBJ2-1, with D perhaps matching TRBD2 (6 bases). The CDR3 loop spans 16 amino acids. Germline values: CDR1 MNHEY, CDR2 SMNVEV (reference sequence). Between the trimmed V and J ends, which lost 1 base and 6 bases, there was a span of 16 bases. The DNA of the CDR3 is TGTGCCAGCAGTTTATTGCCGGGGGAAGGGGTCAATGAGCAGTTCTTC. Translated: CASSLLPGEGVNEQFF.

Notes on this clone: One end of the junction varies from germline; a read error may be responsible. The J gene is TRBJ1-3, the V gene TRBV7-7; D call uncertain. Germline CDR1 reads SSHAT; CDR2 reads FNYEAQ (reference sequence). This CDR3 has 15 amino acids. The CDR3 reads CASSPGRDSGNTIYF. As DNA, the CDR3 is TGTGCTAGCAGCCCCGGACGGGACTCTGGAAACACCATATATTTT.

The chain recombines TRBV7-9 with TRBJ2-7; 9 bases are shared with TRBD2. Germline CDR1 SEHNR, CDR2 FQNEAQ (reference sequence). The CDR3 is 13 residues long. After removal of 3 bases from V and 9 bases from J, the junction contained 6 bases not matched to a gene. The CDR3 nucleotides read TGTGCCAGCAGCTTGGGGACTAGCTCTGGGCAGTACGTC. Translation: CASSLGTSSGQYV.

Remarks on this clone: This sample includes further DNA sequences coding for the same CDR3. The chain employs TRBV5-1 and TRBJ2-5; 12 bases are a match to TRBD2. V trimming: 0 bases; J trimming: 5 bases; junction bases outside the gene matches: 5. The CDR3 loop spans 16 amino acids. CDR1 SGHRS and CDR2 YFSETQ come from the germline V gene. CDR3 residues: CASSLGLAGGQETQYF. In DNA, the CDR3 is TGCGCCAGCAGCTTGGGTCTAGCGGGAGGGCAGGAGACCCAGTACTTC.

V gene TRBV5-1 combines with J gene TRBJ1-4; weak D call: TRBD1 (6 bases). The CDR3 extends over 15 amino acids. Deletions cut 4 bases from V and 8 bases from J, with 18 bases between. Germline CDR1 and CDR2: SGHRS and YFSETQ. CDR3 coding DNA: TGCGCCAGCAGCCCCACAGGGAGTGTAGGGGAAAAACTGTTTTTT. Residues: CASSPTGSVGEKLFF.

The chain is built from TRBV5-1 and TRBJ1-5; the D gene is possibly TRBD1 (5 bases). CDR1 is SGHRS, CDR2 YFSETQ, per germline. The CDR3 has 13 residues. Trimming cost V 4 bases and J 6 bases, with 11 bases left between them. The CDR3 DNA sequence: TGCGCCAGCAGCGGGACGGGAGGTCAGCCCCAGCATTTT. Amino acid sequence: CASSGTGGQPQHF.

The chain links TRBV3-1 (or the pseudogene TRBV3-2) to TRBJ2-3; 8 bases are shared with TRBD2. V lost 0 bases, J lost 3 bases, and 11 bases stayed unmatched. The CDR3 contains 18 residues. Germline CDR1 LGHDT, CDR2 YNNKEL (reference sequence). The DNA for the CDR3 is TGTGCCAGCAGCCAAGAAATAGCACGGGGGGGCCAAACAGATACGCAGTATTTT. Translating gives CASSQEIARGGQTDTQYF.

The genes are TRBV7-2 and TRBJ2-4; maybe TRBD1 (6 bases). Germline V gives CDR1 SGHTA, CDR2 FQGNSA. The ends were cut back, 5 bases at V and 0 bases at J, with 11 bases in the middle. This CDR3 is built from 15 residues. In DNA, the CDR3 is TGTGCCAGCAGCCCCCAGACAGGAGCCAAAAACATTCAGTACTTC. It specifies CASSPQTGAKNIQYF.

The rearrangement joins TRBV18 to TRBJ2-7; 8 nucleotides align to TRBD1. CDR3 length: 14 residues. CDR1 and CDR2 from the germline V gene are KGHSH and LQKENI. After removal of 6 bases from V and 0 bases from J, the junction contained 4 bases not matched to a gene. The CDR3 spells CASSRDRRSYEQYF. CDR3 coding DNA: TGTGCCAGCTCCCGGGACAGGCGCTCCTACGAGCAGTACTTC.

This clone was counted a single time. The chain couples TRBV5-1 to TRBJ1-2; 7 nucleotides align to TRBD1. This CDR3 is 15 amino acids long. The ends lost 4 bases at V and 8 bases at J; junction bases unmatched: 14. Germline loops: CDR1 SGHRS, CDR2 YFSETQ. The CDR3 loop reads CASSPLQGDAGGYTF. CDR3 nucleotide sequence: TGCGCCAGCAGCCCCCTCCAGGGGGATGCGGGGGGCTACACCTTC.

This chain links TRBV7-8 with TRBJ2-7; the D gene is possibly TRBD2 (6 bases). Germline V gene lookup returns CDR1 SGHVS and CDR2 FQNEAQ. This CDR3 is 17 amino acids long. V was shortened by 5 bases and J by 1 base, with 21 bases between the two germline ends. CDR3 residues: CASSPPPLPRGSYEQYV. DNA for the CDR3: TGTGCCAGCAGCCCACCCCCTTTACCGCGGGGATCCTACGAGCAGTACGTC.

The genes are TRBV30 and TRBJ1-5; 7 bases are shared with TRBD1. CDR3 length: 13 amino acids. Germline values: CDR1 GTSNPN, CDR2 SVGIG (reference sequence). The V segment lost 3 bases and the J segment 11 bases; nucleotides outside the gene matches: 10. The CDR3 loop reads CAWRTGPRMSQHF. For the CDR3, the DNA is TGTGCCTGGAGGACAGGGCCTAGGATGTCCCAGCATTTT.

The chain couples TRBV5-1 to TRBJ2-4; the match to TRBD1 covers 10 bases. J lost 5 bases, V lost 0 bases, and 2 bases had no gene match. Germline V gene sequence: CDR1 SGHRS, CDR2 YFSETQ. The CDR3 is 15 residues long. Written as DNA, the CDR3 is TGCGCCAGCAGCTTGGGGGACAGGGGACAAAACATTCAGTACTTC. Protein: CASSLGDRGQNIQYF.

The J gene is TRBJ1-1, the V gene TRBV5-1; D is possibly TRBD1 (5 bases). V lost 4 bases and J 2 bases, leaving 12 bases between the germline ends. The CDR3 consists of 14 residues. The germline V gene encodes CDR1 SGHRS and CDR2 YFSETQ. The CDR3 loop is CASSPGLLNTEAFF. CDR3 bases: TGCGCCAGCAGCCCGGGACTGTTAAACACTGAAGCTTTCTTT. Supplemented by reference TRBV5-1 and TRBJ1-1, the full variable domain reads KAGVTQTPRYLIKTRGQQVTLSCSPISGHRSVSWYQQTPGQGLQFLFEYFSETQRNKGNFPGRFSGRQFSNSRSEMNVSTLELGDSALYLCASSPGLLNTEAFFGQGTRLTVV.

The chain has TRBV18 and TRBJ2-1; 7 bases map to TRBD2. J gave up 9 bases and V 3 bases, and 14 bases lay outside the gene matches. The V gene's germline CDR1 is KGHSH and CDR2 LQKENI. The CDR3 extends over 16 amino acids. CDR3 amino acids: CASSPLVGGGPIEQFF. The CDR3 DNA is TGTGCCAGCTCACCGCTCGTGGGGGGAGGGCCGATTGAGCAGTTCTTC.

The rearrangement joins TRBV14 to TRBJ1-1, with D hard to call. Between the trimmed V and J ends, which lost 0 bases and 10 bases, there was a span of 12 bases. This CDR3 has 13 amino acids. The germline gives CDR1 SGHDN, CDR2 FVKESK. The chain's CDR3 is CASSQDQPSRAFF. The DNA of the CDR3 is TGTGCCAGCAGCCAAGACCAGCCTTCTAGAGCTTTCTTT.

The chain has TRBV11-3 and TRBJ2-5; 11 nucleotides align to TRBD1. CDR1 is SGHNT and CDR2 is YENEEA in the germline V gene. This CDR3 contains 16 residues. Trimming cost V 5 bases and J 4 bases; bases outside gene matches: 9. The CDR3 nucleotides are TGTGCCAGCAGCGTACTCCAGGACAGGGGGCGAGAGACCCAGTACTTC. This gives the protein CASSVLQDRGRETQYF.

This chain links TRBV10-3 with TRBJ1-3; 8 nucleotides agree with TRBD1. The CDR3 is 16 amino acids. V lost 6 bases, J lost 4 bases, and 11 bases stayed unmatched. Germline assignment: CDR1 ENHRY and CDR2 SYGVKD. The CDR3 DNA reads as TGTGCCATCAGGGATCCTGGACAGGGTCCAGGAAACACCATATATTTT. This sequence encodes CAIRDPGQGPGNTIYF.

This clone was picked up a small number of times. J is TRBJ1-1 and V is TRBV2, with D uncertain. Trimming left V 3 bases short and J 4 bases short, with 9 bases between. From germline, CDR1 is SNHLY and CDR2 FYNNEI. The CDR3 is 13 residues long. CDR3 coding DNA: TGTGCCAGCAGTGAGGAGGGTAGCACTGAAGCTTTCTTT. Protein sequence: CASSEEGSTEAFF.